Here is one T cell receptor (beta chain) with its context. Antigen specificity is unknown. In the PCR, 60 Vbeta and 13 Jbeta primers were used. Some clones are missing from TCRdb's copy, which holds only in-frame ones; the method was immunoSEQ multiplex PCR. The repertoire holds about 160,000 clones, with 80% as singletons. The sample belongs to a study of cytomegalovirus exposure and HLA in healthy donors. Findings and caveats of the study: A list of approximately 150 TCR beta chains associated with cytomegalovirus was given. As confirmed in vitro, three CMV-associated chains were specific for CMV antigens.

This CDR3 is 18 amino acids long. Trimming shortened V by 6 bases and J by 1 base, and 22 bases separated the two germline ends. CDR1 is MDHEN, CDR2 SYDVKM, per germline. The receptor comes from a young man in good health and CMV-seronegative. The chain carries TRBV28 and TRBJ1-5, with D possibly matching TRBD1 (5 bases). Specimen: PBMCs. The CDR3 is CASRVPLGGAVSNQPQHF. CDR3 nucleotides: TGTGCCAGCAGGGTCCCTCTTGGAGGGGCGGTGAGCAATCAGCCCCAGCATTTT.